The T cell receptor (beta chain) under discussion was sequenced for a study of blood T cell repertoires in COVID-19. Overall study: The samples span acute and convalescent COVID-19 from the United States, Italy and Spain. Sources were T cells, B-cell-depleted T cells, or PBMCs; the material itself was cDNA or gDNA.

Methods used by the authors: Estimates of nucleated cell counts were drawn from the amplification of reference gene primers. Sequencing used immunoSEQ multiplex PCR; TCRdb keeps in-frame clones, though not all of them. That table is the source of V, J and clone size, and D and trimming were worked out from the DNA. Counted here are 150,000 to 200,000 clones, around nine tenths occurring once; the ten biggest clones make up 5%. The CDR3 sequence is 16 residues long. Germline CDR1 and CDR2: MDHEN and SYDVKM. Unmatched junction bases numbered 5, after V lost 3 bases and J lost 0 bases. V is TRBV28 and J is TRBJ1-1; 9 positions agree with TRBD1. The sequenced material came from peripheral blood. This TCR was recovered from a human donor in a cohort sampled during active COVID-19. CDR3 bases: TGTGCCAGCAGTTTTGACAGGGGGACCATGAACACTGAAGCTTTCTTT. Its translation: CASSFDRGTMNTEAFF.